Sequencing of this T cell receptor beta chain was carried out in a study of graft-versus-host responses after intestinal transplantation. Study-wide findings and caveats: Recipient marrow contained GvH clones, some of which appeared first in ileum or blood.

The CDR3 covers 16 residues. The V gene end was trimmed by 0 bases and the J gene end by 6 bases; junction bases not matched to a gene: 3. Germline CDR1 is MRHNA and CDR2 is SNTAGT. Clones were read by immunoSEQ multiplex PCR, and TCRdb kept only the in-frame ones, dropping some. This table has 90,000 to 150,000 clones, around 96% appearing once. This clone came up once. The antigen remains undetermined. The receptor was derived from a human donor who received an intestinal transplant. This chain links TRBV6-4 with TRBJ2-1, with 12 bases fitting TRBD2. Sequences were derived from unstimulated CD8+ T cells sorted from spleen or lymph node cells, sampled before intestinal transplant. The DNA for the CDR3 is TGTGCCAGCAGTGACTCACCTAGCGGGAGGGCCAATGAGCAGTTCTTC. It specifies CASSDSPSGRANEQFF.